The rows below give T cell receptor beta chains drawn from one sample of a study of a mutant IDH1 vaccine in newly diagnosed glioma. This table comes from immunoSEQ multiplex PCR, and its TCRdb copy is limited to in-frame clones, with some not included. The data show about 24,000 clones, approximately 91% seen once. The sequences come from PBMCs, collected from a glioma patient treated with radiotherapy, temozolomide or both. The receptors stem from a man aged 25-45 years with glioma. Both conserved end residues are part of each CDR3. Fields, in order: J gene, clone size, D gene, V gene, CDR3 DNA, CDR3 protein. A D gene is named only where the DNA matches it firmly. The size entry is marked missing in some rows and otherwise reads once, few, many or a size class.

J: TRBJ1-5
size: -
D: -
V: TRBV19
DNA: TGTGCCAGTAGTATAGTGGGGGCAGGAGCCGCGAATCAGCCCCAGCATTTT
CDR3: CASSIVGAGAANQPQHF

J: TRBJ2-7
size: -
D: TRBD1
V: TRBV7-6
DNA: TGTGCCAGCAGCTTCGCAGGGGGCTACGAGCAGTACTTC
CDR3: CASSFAGGYEQYF

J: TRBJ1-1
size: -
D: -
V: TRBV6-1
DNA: TGTGCCAGCAGTGAAGCCCGAGACCGGTTGGGTACTGAAGCTTTCTTT
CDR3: CASSEARDRLGTEAFF

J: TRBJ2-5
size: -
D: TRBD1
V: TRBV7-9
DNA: TGTGCCAGCAGCGGGGACAGGGTAGGGGGAGAGACCCAGTACTTC
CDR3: CASSGDRVGGETQYF

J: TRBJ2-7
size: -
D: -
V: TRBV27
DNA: TGTGCCAGCAGTTTATCCGGGCGGGTCCTCTACGAGCAGTACTTC
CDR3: CASSLSGRVLYEQYF

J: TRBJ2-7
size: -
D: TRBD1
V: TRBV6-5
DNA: TGTGCCAGCAGCCTCGCCGGGACAGGCCTCTACGAGCAGTACTTC
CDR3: CASSLAGTGLYEQYF

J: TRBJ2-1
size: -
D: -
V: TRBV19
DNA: TGTGCCAGTAGTTCCGGACGTCACAATGAGCAGTTCTTC
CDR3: CASSSGRHNEQFF

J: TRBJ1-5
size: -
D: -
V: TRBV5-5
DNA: TGTGCCAGCAGCTTGGAGTCGTACAGTCAAGGTTATAGCAATCAGCCCCAGCATTTT
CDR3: CASSLESYSQGYSNQPQHF

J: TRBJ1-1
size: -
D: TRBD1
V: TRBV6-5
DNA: TGTGCCAGCAGTTACTCCCGGACAGGCACTGAAGCTTTCTTT
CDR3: CASSYSRTGTEAFF

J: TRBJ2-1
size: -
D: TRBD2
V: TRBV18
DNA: TGTGCCAGCTCACCACCCGGACTAGCAAATGAGCAGTTCTTC
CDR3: CASSPPGLANEQFF

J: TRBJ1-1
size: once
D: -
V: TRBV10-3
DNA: TGTGCCATCAGTGAGTCAGGGGTGCGGAACACTGAAGCTTTCTTT
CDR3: CAISESGVRNTEAFF

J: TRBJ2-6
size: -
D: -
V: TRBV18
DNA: TGTGCCAGCTCCCTAATTGAGGCCAACGTCCTGACTTTC
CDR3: CASSLIEANVLTF